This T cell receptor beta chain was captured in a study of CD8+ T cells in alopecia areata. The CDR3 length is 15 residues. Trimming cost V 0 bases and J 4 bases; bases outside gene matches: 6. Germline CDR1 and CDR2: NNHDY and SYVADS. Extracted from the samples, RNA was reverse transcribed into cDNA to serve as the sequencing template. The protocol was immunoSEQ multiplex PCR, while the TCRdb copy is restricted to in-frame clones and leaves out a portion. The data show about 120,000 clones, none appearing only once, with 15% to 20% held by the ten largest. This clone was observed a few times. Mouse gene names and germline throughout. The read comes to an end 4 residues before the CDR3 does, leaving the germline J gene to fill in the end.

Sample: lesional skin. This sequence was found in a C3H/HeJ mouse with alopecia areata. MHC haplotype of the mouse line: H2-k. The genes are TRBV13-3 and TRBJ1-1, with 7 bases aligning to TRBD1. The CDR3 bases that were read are TGTGCCAGCAGTGATGACCCAGGGGGGGCCACA. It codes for CASSDDPGGAT. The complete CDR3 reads CASSDDPGGATEVFF.